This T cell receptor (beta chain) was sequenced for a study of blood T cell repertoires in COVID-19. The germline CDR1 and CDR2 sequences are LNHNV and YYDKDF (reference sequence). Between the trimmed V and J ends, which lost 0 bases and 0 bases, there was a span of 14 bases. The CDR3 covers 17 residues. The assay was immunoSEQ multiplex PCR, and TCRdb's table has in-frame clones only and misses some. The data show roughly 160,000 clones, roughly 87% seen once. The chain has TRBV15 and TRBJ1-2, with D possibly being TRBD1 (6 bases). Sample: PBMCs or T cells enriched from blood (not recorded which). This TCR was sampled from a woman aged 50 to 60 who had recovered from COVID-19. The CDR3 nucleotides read TGTGCCACCAGCAGAGATTCCGGGCAGGGGACTAACTATGGCTACACCTTC. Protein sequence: CATSRDSGQGTNYGYTF.